This section outlines one T cell receptor beta chain sequence together with its context. What it binds is unknown. The sample originates from a study of T cell clonotyping in hematopoietic cell transplantation. Study conclusions and caveats: No sorting was done, leaving CD4 and CD8 contributions mixed. Recipient TCR diversity dropped after transplant; expanded clonotypes rose from day 30 to 180. Higher Inverse Simpson Index values in graft donor and pretransplant recipient predicted broader posttransplant TCR diversity.

Only in-frame clones appear in the TCRdb table, and some are missing; sequencing was by immunoSEQ multiplex PCR. The sample has approximately 11,000 clones; under 95% are singletons. This CDR3 spans 18 amino acids. J lost 0 bases, V lost 1 base, and 7 bases had no gene match. The V gene's germline CDR1 is MNHEY and CDR2 SMNVEV (reference sequence). This sequence was found in a woman aged 45 to 65 in good health. Some clones in this sample may be carry-over from other donors' samples. This rearrangement joins TRBV27 to TRBJ2-3; 10 positions agree with TRBD2. Sequencing was done on a sample of peripheral blood mononuclear cells. The CDR3: CASSLYNIAGGSTDTQYF. The CDR3 DNA follows: TGTGCCAGCAGTTTATACAACATAGCGGGGGGTAGCACAGATACGCAGTATTTT.